The 10 T cell receptor beta chains in this list originate from one sample, sequenced in a study of OX40 agonist ivuxolimab in advanced cancers. Sequencing used immunoSEQ multiplex PCR; TCRdb keeps in-frame clones, though not all of them. This table holds just over 40,000 clones, about 85% found once. Material: CD4+ or CD8+ T cells sorted from blood, obtained in a trial of the OX40 agonist ivuxolimab. The receptors shown here come from an adult with an advanced solid tumor such as melanoma, head and neck, liver or kidney cancer.

The chain recombines TRBV7-9 with TRBJ1-1; TRBD1 matches 9 bases. Per the germline V gene, CDR1 is SEHNR and CDR2 is FQNEAQ (reference sequence). V shed 4 bases and J 4 bases; nucleotides not matched to a gene: 7. CDR3 size: 15 residues. CDR3 protein: CASSSTQGAGTEAFF. The CDR3 DNA follows: TGTGCCAGCAGCTCAACACAGGGGGCGGGCACTGAAGCTTTCTTT.

V usage is TRBV30 and J usage is TRBJ1-2; 7 bases map to TRBD1. Germline-derived CDR1 and CDR2 are GTSNPN and SVGIG (reference sequence). V gave up 5 bases and J gave up 4 bases; unmatched junction bases: 7. This CDR3 comprises 13 residues. The CDR3 spells CAWDGQEGYGYTF. The CDR3 DNA reads TGTGCCTGGGATGGACAGGAAGGCTATGGCTACACCTTC.

The CDR3 sequence: CASSETGDYQYYGYTF. In DNA form, the CDR3 reads TGTGCCAGCAGTGAAACAGGTGACTACCAATACTATGGCTACACCTTC. The chain has TRBV6-1 and TRBJ1-2; D perhaps matches TRBD1 (5 bases). In germline, CDR1 is MNHNS, CDR2 SASEGT. The length of the CDR3 is 16 residues. With 2 bases removed from V and 3 bases from J, the gap between germline ends came to 16 bases.

This rearrangement joins TRBV30 to TRBJ1-1; D call uncertain. The CDR3 has 12 residues. V dropped 4 bases and J dropped 5 bases, with 11 bases sitting between them. Germline CDR1 GTSNPN, CDR2 SVGIG (reference sequence). The chain's CDR3 is CAWTYRVTEAFF. The CDR3 DNA is TGTGCCTGGACCTACCGCGTGACTGAAGCTTTCTTT.

This clone was counted a few times. This chain joins TRBV9 and TRBJ1-1; D not certain. Deletions cut 0 bases from V and 1 base from J, with 7 bases between. The CDR3 contains 14 residues. The germline gives CDR1 SGDLS, CDR2 YYNGEE. The chain's CDR3 is CASSVVQANTEAFF. In nucleotides, the CDR3 is TGTGCCAGCAGCGTAGTGCAGGCGAACACTGAAGCTTTCTTT.

The chain combines TRBV5-1 with TRBJ2-1; 7 bases agree with TRBD2. The CDR3 is 14 amino acids. J was trimmed by 4 bases and V by 4 bases; bases with no gene match: 5. The germline V gene has CDR1 SGHRS and CDR2 YFSETQ. For the CDR3, the DNA is TGCGCCAGCAGCCCTAGCGGCCTTTACAATGAGCAGTTCTTC. Translation gives CASSPSGLYNEQFF.

The gene calls are TRBV27 and TRBJ1-2; D may be TRBD1 (6 bases). Trimming shortened V by 3 bases and J by 5 bases, and 10 bases separated the two germline ends. Per the germline V gene, CDR1 is MNHEY and CDR2 is SMNVEV (reference sequence). The CDR3 has 13 residues. CDR3 residues: CASSFRGLYGYTF. In nucleotides, the CDR3 is TGTGCCAGCAGTTTCCGGGGGCTTTATGGCTACACCTTC.

This sequence joins TRBV29-1 and TRBJ1-2; D call uncertain. Trimming pared 3 bases from V and 2 bases from J, leaving 16 bases between. The CDR3 totals 15 residues. Germline assignment: CDR1 SQVTM and CDR2 ANQGSEA. The CDR3 loop reads CSVDFGPSRNYGYTF. Here the CDR3 DNA reads TGCAGCGTTGACTTTGGGCCTTCAAGGAACTATGGCTACACCTTC. The complete variable domain, with remaining parts taken from reference TRBV29-1 and TRBJ1-2, reads SAVISQKPSRDICQRGTSLTIQCQVDSQVTMMFWYRQQPGQSLTLIATANQGSEATYESGFVIDKFPISRPNLTFSTLTVSNMSPEDSSIYLCSVDFGPSRNYGYTFGSGTRLTVV.

The rearrangement uses TRBV30 and TRBJ1-2; D not resolved. Germline assignment: CDR1 GTSNPN and CDR2 SVGIG (reference sequence). The V end lost 7 bases, the J end lost 3 bases, and 18 bases lay between the germline ends. CDR3 length equals 14 residues. The CDR3 bases are TGTGCCTCCCCGGACGGCGGCAAGCACTATGGCTACACCTTC. Translating gives CASPDGGKHYGYTF.

This clone has more than one count but fewer than ten. Other DNA sequences in the sample encode the same CDR3. The chain employs TRBV9 and TRBJ2-3; 7 bases align to TRBD1. This CDR3 has 16 amino acids. The germline gives CDR1 SGDLS, CDR2 YYNGEE. J lost 2 bases, V lost 0 bases, and 6 bases had no gene match. The chain's CDR3 is CASSVGSGTVTDTQYF. The CDR3 DNA follows: TGTGCCAGCAGCGTAGGATCAGGGACAGTCACAGATACGCAGTATTTT.